This T cell receptor beta chain was sequenced for a study of cytomegalovirus exposure and HLA in healthy donors. The CDR3 has 14 amino acids. Germline V gene data show CDR1 as SGHNT and CDR2 as YYREEE (reference sequence). Between the trimmed V and J ends, which lost 2 bases and 7 bases, there was a span of 12 bases. The primer mix had 60 Vbeta and 13 Jbeta primers. The repertoire was sequenced with immunoSEQ multiplex PCR; TCRdb's copy has only in-frame clones and lacks some. The sample includes more than 85,000 clones, more than 60% of them seen just once. Points on this clone: Its antigen is not known.

Study conclusions and caveats: In an earlier analysis, productive rearrangement rates for most beta V segments clustered near 87% or 30%.

The sequence derives from a woman aged 18-30 years in good health and CMV-seropositive. Sequences were obtained from PBMCs. V usage is TRBV5-4 and J usage is TRBJ2-2; a weak D match, TRBD1 (5 bases). DNA of the CDR3: TGTGCCAGCAGCTTAAATAGGGGTAGCGGGGAGCTGTTTTTT. Its translation is CASSLNRGSGELFF.